The sequence of this T cell receptor beta chain was determined in a study of cytomegalovirus exposure and HLA in healthy donors. Study information: In a later analysis, the approximately 110 validation repertoires were reported to have used the same platform as the 600 to 700 first-cohort repertoires.

Among the 90 to 150 subjects of the validation cohort, separate from the 666-subject first cohort, were the donors. The CDR3 runs to 16 residues. Germline V gene lookup returns CDR1 MNHNS and CDR2 SASEGT. The ends were cut back, 1 base at V and 2 bases at J, with 15 bases in the middle. Measured with immunoSEQ multiplex PCR; TCRdb has only the in-frame clones, and not every one. The profile shows 100,000 to 150,000 clones, about 90% of them singletons. The chain carries TRBV6-1 and TRBJ2-7, with D maybe TRBD2 (6 bases). Sequenced sample: PBMCs. This TCR came from a woman in her late teens or twenties in good health and CMV-seronegative. The CDR3, as DNA: TGTGCCAGCAGTGAAGTTTCTGGGGGAGGCCCCTACGAGCAGTACTTC. It codes for CASSEVSGGGPYEQYF.